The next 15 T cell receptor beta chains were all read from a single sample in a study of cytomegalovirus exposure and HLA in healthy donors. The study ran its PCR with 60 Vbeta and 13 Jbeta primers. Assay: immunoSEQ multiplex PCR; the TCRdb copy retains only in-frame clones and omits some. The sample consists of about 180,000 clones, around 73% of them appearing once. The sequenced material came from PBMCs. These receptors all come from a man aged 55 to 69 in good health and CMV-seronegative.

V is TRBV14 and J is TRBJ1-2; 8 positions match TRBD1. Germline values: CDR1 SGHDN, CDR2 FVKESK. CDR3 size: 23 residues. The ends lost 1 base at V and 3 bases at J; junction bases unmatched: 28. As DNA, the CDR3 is TGTGCCAGCAGCCAAGGGTTTTTCGGACAGGGCCGATCGTCGGGTTCCCGACACTATGGCTACACCTTC. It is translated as CASSQGFFGQGRSSGSRHYGYTF.

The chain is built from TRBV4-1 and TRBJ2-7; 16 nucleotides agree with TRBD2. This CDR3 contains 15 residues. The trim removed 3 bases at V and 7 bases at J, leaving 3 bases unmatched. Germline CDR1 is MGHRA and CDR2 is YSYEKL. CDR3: CASSQGLAGGREQYF. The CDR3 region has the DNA TGCGCCAGCAGCCAGGGACTAGCGGGGGGGCGGGAGCAGTACTTC.

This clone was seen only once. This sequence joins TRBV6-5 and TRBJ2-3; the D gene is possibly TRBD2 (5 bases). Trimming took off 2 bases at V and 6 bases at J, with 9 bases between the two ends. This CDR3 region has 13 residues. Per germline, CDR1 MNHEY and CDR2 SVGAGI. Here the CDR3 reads CASSYGLRDTQYF. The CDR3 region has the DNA TGTGCCAGCAGTTACGGACTCCGGGATACGCAGTATTTT.

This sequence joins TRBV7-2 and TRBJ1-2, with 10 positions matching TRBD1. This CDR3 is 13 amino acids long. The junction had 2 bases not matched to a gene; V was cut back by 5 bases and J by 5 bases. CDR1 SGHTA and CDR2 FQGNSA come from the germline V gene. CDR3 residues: CASSPGQGYGYTF. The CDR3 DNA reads TGTGCCAGCAGCCCGGGACAGGGGTATGGCTACACCTTC.

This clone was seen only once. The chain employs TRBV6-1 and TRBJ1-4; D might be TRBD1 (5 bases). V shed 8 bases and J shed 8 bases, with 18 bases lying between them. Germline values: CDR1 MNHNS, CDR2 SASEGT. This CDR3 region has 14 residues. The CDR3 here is CASARQQSGEKLFF. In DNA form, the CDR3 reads TGTGCCAGCGCGAGACAGCAAAGTGGGGAAAAACTGTTTTTT.

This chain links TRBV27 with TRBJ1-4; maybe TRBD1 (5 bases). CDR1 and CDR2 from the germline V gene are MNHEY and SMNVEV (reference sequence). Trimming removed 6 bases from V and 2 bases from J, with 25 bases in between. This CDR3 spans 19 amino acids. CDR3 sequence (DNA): TGTGCCAGCAGGAAACACGTACGGGCTATAGGGGCCACTAATGAAAAACTGTTTTTT. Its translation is CASRKHVRAIGATNEKLFF.

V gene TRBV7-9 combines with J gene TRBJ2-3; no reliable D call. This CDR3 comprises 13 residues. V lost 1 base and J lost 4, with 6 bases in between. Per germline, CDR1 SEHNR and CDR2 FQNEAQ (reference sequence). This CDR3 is CASSLGVADTQYF. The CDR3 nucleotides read TGTGCCAGCAGCTTAGGTGTCGCAGATACGCAGTATTTT.

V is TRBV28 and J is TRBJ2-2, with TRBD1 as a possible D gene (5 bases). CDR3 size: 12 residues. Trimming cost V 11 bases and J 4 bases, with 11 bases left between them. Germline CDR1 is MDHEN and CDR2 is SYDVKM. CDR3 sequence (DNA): TGTGCCTCCCAGGACACCACCGGGGAGCTGTTTTTT. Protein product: CASQDTTGELFF.

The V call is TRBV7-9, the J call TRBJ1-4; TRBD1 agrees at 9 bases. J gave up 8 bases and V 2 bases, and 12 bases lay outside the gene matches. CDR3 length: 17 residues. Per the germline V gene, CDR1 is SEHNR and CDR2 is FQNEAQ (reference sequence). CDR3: CASSLKGVQGAREKLFF. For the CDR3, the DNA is TGTGCCAGCAGCTTAAAAGGAGTACAGGGGGCGCGGGAAAAACTGTTTTTT.

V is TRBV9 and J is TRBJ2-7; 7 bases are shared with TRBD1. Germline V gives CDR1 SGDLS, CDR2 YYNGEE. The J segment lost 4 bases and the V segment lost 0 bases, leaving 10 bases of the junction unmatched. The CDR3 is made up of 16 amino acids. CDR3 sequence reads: CASSVDPGTVKYEQYF. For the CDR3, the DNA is TGTGCCAGCAGCGTAGACCCCGGGACAGTAAAATACGAGCAGTACTTC.

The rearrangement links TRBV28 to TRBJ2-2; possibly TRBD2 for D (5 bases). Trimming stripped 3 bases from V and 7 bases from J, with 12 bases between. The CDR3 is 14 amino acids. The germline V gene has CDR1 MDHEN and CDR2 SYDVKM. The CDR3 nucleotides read TGTGCCAGCAGTTTTGGAGTCGGGGACGGGGAGCTGTTTTTT. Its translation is CASSFGVGDGELFF.

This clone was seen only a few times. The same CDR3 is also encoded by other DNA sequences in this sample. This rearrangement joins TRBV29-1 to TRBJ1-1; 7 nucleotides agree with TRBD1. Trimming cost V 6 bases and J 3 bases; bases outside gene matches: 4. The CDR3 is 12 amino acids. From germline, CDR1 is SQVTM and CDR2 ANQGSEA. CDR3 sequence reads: CSVRTGDTEAFF. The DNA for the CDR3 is TGCAGCGTCCGGACAGGCGACACTGAAGCTTTCTTT.

CDR3 sequence (DNA): TGTGCCAGCCAAGAACCGTCTCGGTGGACCCAGTACTTC. Residues: CASQEPSRWTQYF. This chain links TRBV6-6 with TRBJ2-5; D ambiguous. V dropped 8 bases and J dropped 7 bases, with 17 bases sitting between them. Germline assignment: CDR1 MNHNY and CDR2 SVGAGI (reference sequence). This CDR3 comprises 13 residues.

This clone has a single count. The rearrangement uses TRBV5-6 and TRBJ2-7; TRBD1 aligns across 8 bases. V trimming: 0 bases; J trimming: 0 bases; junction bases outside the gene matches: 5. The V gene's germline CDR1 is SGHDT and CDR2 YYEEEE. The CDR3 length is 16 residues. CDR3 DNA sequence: TGTGCCAGCAGCTTGGAACAGGGGGTGTTCTCCTACGAGCAGTACTTC. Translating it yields CASSLEQGVFSYEQYF.

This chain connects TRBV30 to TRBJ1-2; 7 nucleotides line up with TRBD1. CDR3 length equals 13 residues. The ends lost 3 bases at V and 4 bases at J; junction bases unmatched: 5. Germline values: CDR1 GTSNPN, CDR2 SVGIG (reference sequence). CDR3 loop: CAWRLTGTYGYTF. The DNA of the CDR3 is TGTGCCTGGAGGCTGACAGGGACCTATGGCTACACCTTC.